This TCR beta chain stems from a study of T cells in localized non-small cell lung cancer. Findings and limits, study-wide: Of the tissues analyzed, uninvolved adjacent lung showed maximal T cell clonality, greater than tumor. Longer overall survival accompanied higher blood T cell density.

Profiling relied on immunoSEQ multiplex PCR, and the TCRdb table lists in-frame clones only, not all of them. The top ten hold 2.8% of the sample, which has about 78,000 clones, about four fifths seen once. Details on this clone: As yet, its antigen is unknown.

This clonotype was sampled from a man between 35 and 75 years old with stage I lung adenocarcinoma. The material sequenced was peripheral blood, taken before any cancer treatment.

The CDR3 bases are TGTGCCAGCAGTTCTAGCGGGAGGTCCAATGAGCAGTTCTTC. This translates into CASSSSGRSNEQFF. The chain combines TRBV6-6 with TRBJ2-1; 11 bases line up with TRBD2. This CDR3 has 14 residues. After removal of 4 bases from V and 6 bases from J, the junction contained 2 bases not matched to a gene. Germline-derived CDR1 and CDR2 are MNHNY and SVGAGI (reference sequence).